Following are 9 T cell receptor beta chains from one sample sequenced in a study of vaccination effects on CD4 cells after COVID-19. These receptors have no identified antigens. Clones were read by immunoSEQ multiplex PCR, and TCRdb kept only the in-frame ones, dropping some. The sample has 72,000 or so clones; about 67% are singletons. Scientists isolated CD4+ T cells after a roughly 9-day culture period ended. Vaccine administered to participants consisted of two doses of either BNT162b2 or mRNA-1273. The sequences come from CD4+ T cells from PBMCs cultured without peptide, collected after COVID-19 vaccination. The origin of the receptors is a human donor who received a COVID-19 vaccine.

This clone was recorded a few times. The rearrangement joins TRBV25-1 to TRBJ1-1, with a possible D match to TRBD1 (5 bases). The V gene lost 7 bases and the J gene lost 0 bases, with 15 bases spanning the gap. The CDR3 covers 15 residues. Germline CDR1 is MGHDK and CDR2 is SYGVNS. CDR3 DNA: TGTGCCAGCAAAGGCCAGGGCGGCGTGAACACTGAAGCTTTCTTT. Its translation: CASKGQGGVNTEAFF.

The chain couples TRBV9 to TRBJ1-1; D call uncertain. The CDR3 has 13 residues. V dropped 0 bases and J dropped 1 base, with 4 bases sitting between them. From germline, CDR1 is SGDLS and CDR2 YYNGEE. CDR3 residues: CASSVDRNTEAFF. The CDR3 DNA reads TGTGCCAGCAGCGTAGACAGGAACACTGAAGCTTTCTTT.

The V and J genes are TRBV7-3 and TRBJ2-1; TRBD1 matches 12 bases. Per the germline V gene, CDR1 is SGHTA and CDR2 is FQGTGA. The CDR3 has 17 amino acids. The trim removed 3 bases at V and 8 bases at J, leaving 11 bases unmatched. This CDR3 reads CASSLGTGGLFRDEQFF. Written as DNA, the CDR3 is TGTGCCAGCAGCTTGGGGACAGGGGGCTTATTTAGGGATGAGCAGTTCTTC.

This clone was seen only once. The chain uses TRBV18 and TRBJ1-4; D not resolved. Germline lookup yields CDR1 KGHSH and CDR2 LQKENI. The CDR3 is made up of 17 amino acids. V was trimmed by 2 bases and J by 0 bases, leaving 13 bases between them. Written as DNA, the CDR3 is TGTGCCAGCTCACCATTTAACAGTGTTGCAACTAATGAAAAACTGTTTTTT. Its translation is CASSPFNSVATNEKLFF.

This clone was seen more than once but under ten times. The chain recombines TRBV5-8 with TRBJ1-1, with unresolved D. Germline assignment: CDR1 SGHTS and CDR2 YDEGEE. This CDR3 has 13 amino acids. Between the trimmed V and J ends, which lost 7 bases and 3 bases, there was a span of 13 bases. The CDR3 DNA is TGTGCCAGCCCAGGTCAGAGGGACACTGAAGCTTTCTTT. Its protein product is CASPGQRDTEAFF.

CDR3 nucleotides: TGTGCCTGGAGTGTAGATCAAGAGACCCAGTACTTC. Its translation is CAWSVDQETQYF. The rearrangement links TRBV30 to TRBJ2-5; D unresolved. The CDR3 is made up of 12 amino acids. V gave up 0 bases and J gave up 2 bases, with 4 bases separating them. The germline gives CDR1 GTSNPN, CDR2 SVGIG (reference sequence).

CDR3 protein: CASSIQGPQPQHF. DNA for the CDR3: TGTGCCAGCAGTATCCAGGGACCCCAGCCCCAGCATTTT. The rearrangement links TRBV2 to TRBJ1-5; D might be TRBD1 (5 bases). The CDR3 contains 13 residues. Trimming took 5 bases from V and 7 from J, leaving 12 bases between them. CDR1 is SNHLY, CDR2 FYNNEI, per germline.

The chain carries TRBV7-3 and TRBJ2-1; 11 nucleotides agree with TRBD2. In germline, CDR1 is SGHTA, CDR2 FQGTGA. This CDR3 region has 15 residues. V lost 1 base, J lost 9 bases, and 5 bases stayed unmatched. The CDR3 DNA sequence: TGTGCCAGCAGCTTAAGTAGCGGGGGGGCCACTGAGCAGTTCTTC. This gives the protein CASSLSSGGATEQFF.

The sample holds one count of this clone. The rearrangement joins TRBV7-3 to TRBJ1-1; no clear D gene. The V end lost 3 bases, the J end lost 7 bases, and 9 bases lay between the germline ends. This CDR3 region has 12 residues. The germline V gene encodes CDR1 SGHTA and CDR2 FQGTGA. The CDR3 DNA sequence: TGTGCCAGCAGCTTCCGGGCGCATGAAGCTTTCTTT. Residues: CASSFRAHEAFF.